This T cell receptor (beta chain) was sequenced during a study of blood T cell repertoires in COVID-19. About the research overall: Sample material is recorded as cDNA or gDNA derived from T cells, B-cell-depleted T cells, or PBMCs.

The CDR3 has 13 amino acids. V lost 0 bases and J 4 bases, leaving 7 bases between the germline ends. Per the germline V gene, CDR1 is SGHRS and CDR2 is YFSETQ. Using immunoSEQ multiplex PCR, the repertoire was profiled, and TCRdb retains in-frame clones only, with some absent. Among roughly 420,000 clones listed, approximately 90% were seen once. The sequence was collected from a woman between 25 and 40 years old with acute COVID-19. Sequenced: PBMCs or T cells enriched from blood (not recorded which). The V and J genes are TRBV5-1 and TRBJ1-2, with D unclear. The CDR3 DNA reads as TGCGCCAGCAGCTTGGGGGAGGTCTATGGCTACACCTTC. It yields the protein CASSLGEVYGYTF.